The 19 T cell receptor beta chains below all came from one sample that was sequenced in a study of T cell responses to AZD1222 COVID-19 vaccine. Sequencing used immunoSEQ multiplex PCR; TCRdb keeps in-frame clones, though not all of them. Among 200,000 or so clones listed, approximately 91% were seen once. The sequencing here drew on peripheral blood, taken on day 0 of AZD1222 vaccination. The receptors derive from an adult in good health.

The chain is built from TRBV4-3 and TRBJ2-4; D is unresolved. Trimming removed 3 bases at V and 6 bases at J, with 15 bases between. This CDR3 is built from 15 residues. CDR1 is LGHNA and CDR2 is YSLEER in the germline V gene. The CDR3 sequence is CASSHPSLVRNIQYF. In DNA, the CDR3 is TGCGCCAGCAGCCACCCGAGCCTAGTTAGAAACATTCAGTACTTC.

As concerns this clone: A read error may produce the germline difference seen at one junction end. The CDR3, as DNA: TGTGCCAGTAGTATCATAGTGGGGGACTATCTCATGCTCTTC. Its translation is CASSIIVGDYLMLF. The chain is built from TRBV19 and TRBJ2-1, with 7 bases lining up with TRBD2. The germline V gene has CDR1 LNHDA and CDR2 SQIVND (reference sequence). The CDR3 is 14 residues long.

Details on this clone: Its ends do not fully match the called genes, so a read error is possible. This chain links TRBV5-1 with TRBJ1-2; 8 bases line up with TRBD1. Germline lookup yields CDR1 SGHRS and CDR2 YFSETQ. The CDR3 spans 13 residues. The CDR3 DNA is TGCGCCAGCAGCATGGATATTGGACAGGGATTATACTTC. It yields the protein CASSMDIGQGLYF. Full variable domain (outside the CDR3, taken from reference TRBV5-1 and TRBJ1-2): KAGVTQTPRYLIKTRGQQVTLSCSPISGHRSVSWYQQTPGQGLQFLFEYFSETQRNKGNFPGRFSGRQFSNSRSEMNVSTLELGDSALYLCASSMDIGQGLYFGSGTRLTVV.

The gene calls are TRBV29-1 and TRBJ1-2, with D possibly TRBD1 on 5 matching bases. CDR1 is SQVTM and CDR2 is ANQGSEA in the germline V gene. Trimming took 4 bases from V and 5 from J, leaving 14 bases between them. The CDR3 runs to 13 residues. The CDR3 region is CSVAQGIRYGYTF. Written as DNA, the CDR3 is TGCAGCGTTGCCCAGGGCATTAGATATGGCTACACCTTC.

The J gene is TRBJ1-6, the V gene TRBV6-5; no firm D call. Germline V gene sequence: CDR1 MNHEY, CDR2 SVGAGI. V was shortened by 0 bases and J by 5 bases, with 5 bases between the two germline ends. The CDR3 length is 14 residues. The CDR3 loop reads CASSYSIDNSPLHF. The CDR3 DNA reads as TGTGCCAGCAGTTACTCGATTGATAATTCACCCCTCCACTTT.

The chain is built from TRBV7-2 and TRBJ1-1, with D uncertain. Trimming shortened V by 0 bases and J by 0 bases, and 8 bases separated the two germline ends. Germline values: CDR1 SGHTA, CDR2 FQGNSA. CDR3 length: 15 amino acids. CDR3 in DNA: TGTGCCAGCAGCTTAGCGCTCGCGGTGAACACTGAAGCTTTCTTT. Translating it yields CASSLALAVNTEAFF.

The V gene is TRBV3-1 (or the pseudogene TRBV3-2), the J gene TRBJ1-4; no clear D gene. The CDR3 is 11 residues long. Trimming left V 1 base short and J 8 bases short, with 2 bases between. Germline V gene lookup returns CDR1 LGHDT and CDR2 YNNKEL (reference sequence). CDR3 residues: CASSQVEKLFF. As DNA, the CDR3 is TGTGCCAGCAGCCAAGTCGAAAAACTGTTTTTT.

The chain recombines TRBV5-8 with TRBJ1-2; TRBD1 matches 7 bases. Germline V gene sequence: CDR1 SGHTS, CDR2 YDEGEE. After removal of 2 bases from V and 7 bases from J, the junction contained 5 bases not matched to a gene. This CDR3 has 13 residues. The CDR3 loop reads CASSFDRVPGYTF. DNA for the CDR3: TGTGCCAGCAGCTTCGACAGGGTTCCTGGCTACACCTTC.

This sequence joins TRBV3-1 (or the pseudogene TRBV3-2) and TRBJ1-4; 7 positions agree with TRBD1. Trimming took 4 bases from V and 8 from J; bases not matched to a gene: 7. The CDR3 has 14 residues. Germline CDR1 LGHDT, CDR2 YNNKEL (reference sequence). DNA for the CDR3: TGTGCCAGCAGCCTACAGGGGTTCGGCGAAAAACTGTTTTTT. Amino acids: CASSLQGFGEKLFF.

This sequence joins TRBV15 and TRBJ1-4; 9 nucleotides line up with TRBD1. The CDR3 is made up of 16 amino acids. The junction had 12 bases not matched to a gene; V was cut back by 5 bases and J by 8 bases. From germline, CDR1 is LNHNV and CDR2 YYDKDF (reference sequence). This CDR3 reads CATSSHPQGAGEKLFF. Here the CDR3 DNA reads TGTGCCACCAGCTCACACCCACAGGGGGCTGGGGAAAAACTGTTTTTT.

This chain connects TRBV5-8 to TRBJ2-7, with D tentatively TRBD1 (5 bases). The V end was cut by 3 bases, the J end by 2 bases, with 12 bases between. CDR3 length: 14 residues. CDR1 is SGHTS, CDR2 YDEGEE, per germline. CDR3: CASSWGRPPYEQYF. CDR3 in DNA: TGTGCCAGCAGCTGGGGCAGACCCCCCTACGAGCAGTACTTC.

V gene TRBV11-2 combines with J gene TRBJ2-3, with 8 nucleotides matching TRBD2. Germline V gene data show CDR1 as SGHAT and CDR2 as FQNNGV. This CDR3 is built from 14 residues. The V and J ends lost 5 bases and 5 bases, in that order; junction bases with no gene match: 6. CDR3 bases: TGTGCCAGCAGCCCCTCGGGGGGGCTAGATACGCAGTATTTT. Translated, it gives CASSPSGGLDTQYF. Full variable domain (rest looked up from reference TRBV11-2 and TRBJ2-3): EAGVAQSPRYKIIEKRQSVAFWCNPISGHATLYWYQQILGQGPKLLIQFQNNGVVDDSQLPKDRFSAERLKGVDSTLKIQPAKLEDSAVYLCASSPSGGLDTQYFGPGTRLTVL.

This sequence joins TRBV28 and TRBJ2-4, with D possibly matching TRBD2 (7 bases). V was pared by 2 bases and J by 3 bases, with 14 bases between. Germline assignment: CDR1 MDHEN and CDR2 SYDVKM. The CDR3 runs to 16 residues. The CDR3 is CASSLPPGGGKNIQYF. CDR3 in DNA: TGTGCCAGCAGTTTACCCCCGGGGGGCGGCAAAAACATTCAGTACTTC.

This sequence joins TRBV14 and TRBJ1-4; 8 bases are a match to TRBD1. The trim removed 4 bases at V and 7 bases at J, leaving 14 bases unmatched. CDR3 length equals 17 residues. CDR1 is SGHDN and CDR2 is FVKESK in the germline V gene. The CDR3 is CASSPADRVGVREKLFF. Here the CDR3 DNA reads TGTGCCAGCAGCCCAGCGGACAGGGTGGGAGTTCGTGAAAAACTGTTTTTT.

The chain recombines TRBV7-9 with TRBJ2-1; D not certain. Trimming removed 8 bases from V and 4 bases from J, with 12 bases in between. CDR1 SEHNR and CDR2 FQNEAQ come from the germline V gene (reference sequence). CDR3 length: 13 amino acids. The CDR3 reads CASLADSYNEQFF. In DNA, the CDR3 is TGTGCCAGCTTGGCCGATTCTTACAATGAGCAGTTCTTC.

V is TRBV7-8 and J is TRBJ1-3; D unresolved. Germline assignment: CDR1 SGHVS and CDR2 FQNEAQ. Trimming stripped 0 bases from V and 0 bases from J, with 9 bases between. This CDR3 spans 16 amino acids. CDR3 sequence reads: CASSLAGPDSGNTIYF. Here the CDR3 DNA reads TGTGCCAGCAGCTTAGCGGGTCCGGACTCTGGAAACACCATATATTTT.

This chain connects TRBV7-2 to TRBJ2-1, with D unresolved. With 1 base removed from V and 6 bases from J, the gap between germline ends came to 7 bases. CDR1 and CDR2 from the germline V gene are SGHTA and FQGNSA. This CDR3 comprises 13 residues. The CDR3 DNA is TGTGCCAGCAGCTTAGGGGCCGTCAATGAGCAGTTCTTC. Translation gives CASSLGAVNEQFF.

Only a few counts were recorded for this clone. The chain recombines TRBV5-6 with TRBJ1-6; D is uncertain. The CDR3 totals 14 residues. V was shortened by 5 bases and J by 15 bases, with 21 bases between the two germline ends. Germline CDR1 is SGHDT and CDR2 is YYEEEE. CDR3 coding DNA: TGTGCCAGCAGTCGGTGGGAGGACTTTGGCCTCCTCCACTTT. Its protein product is CASSRWEDFGLLHF.

The rearrangement joins TRBV5-4 to TRBJ1-6; 12 bases are shared with TRBD1. The germline gives CDR1 SGHNT, CDR2 YYREEE (reference sequence). The CDR3 contains 16 residues. Trimming removed 4 bases from V and 7 bases from J; junction bases left unmatched: 6. DNA of the CDR3: TGTGCCAGCAGCACCCGGGACAGGGGGCTGAATTCACCCCTCCACTTT. Residues: CASSTRDRGLNSPLHF.